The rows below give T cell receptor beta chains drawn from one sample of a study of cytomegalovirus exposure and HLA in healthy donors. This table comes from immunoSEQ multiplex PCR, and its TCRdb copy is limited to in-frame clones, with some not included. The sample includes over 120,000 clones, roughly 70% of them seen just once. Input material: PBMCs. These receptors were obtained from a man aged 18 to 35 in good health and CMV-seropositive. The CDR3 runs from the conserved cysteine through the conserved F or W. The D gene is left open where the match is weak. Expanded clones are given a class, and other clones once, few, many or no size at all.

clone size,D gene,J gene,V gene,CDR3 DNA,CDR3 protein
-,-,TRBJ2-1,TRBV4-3,TGCGCCAGCAGCCAAGGGGGGCCGGGGTTTTACAATGAGCAGTTCTTC,CASSQGGPGFYNEQFF
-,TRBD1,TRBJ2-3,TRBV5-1,TGCGCCAGCAGCCGACCAGGGGGCGGCCTCACAGATACGCAGTATTTT,CASSRPGGGLTDTQYF
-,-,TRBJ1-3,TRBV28,TGTGCCAGCACCCCCGTTAGCGGTTCTGGAAACACCATATATTTT,CASTPVSGSGNTIYF
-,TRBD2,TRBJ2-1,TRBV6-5,TGTGCCAGCAGACCCGGGACTAGCGGGAGATGGGAGCAGTTCTTC,CASRPGTSGRWEQFF
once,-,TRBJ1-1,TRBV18,TGTGCCAGCTCACCCGACACTGAAGCTTTCTTT,CASSPDTEAFF
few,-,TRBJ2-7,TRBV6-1,TGTGCCAGCAGTGTGAGCAGGGATTACGAGCAGTACTTC,CASSVSRDYEQYF
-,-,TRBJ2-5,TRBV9,TGTGCCAGCAGCGTAGCCCTGCAAGAGACCCAGTACTTC,CASSVALQETQYF
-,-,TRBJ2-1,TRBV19,TGTGCCAGTAGTTCTGTCTACAATGAGCAGTTCTTC,CASSSVYNEQFF
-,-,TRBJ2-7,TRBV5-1,TGCGCCAGCAGCTTAGCACCTACCTACGAGCAGTACTTC,CASSLAPTYEQYF
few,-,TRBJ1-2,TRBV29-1,TGCAGCGCTGCAACACAGCCTGACTATGGCTACACCTTC,CSAATQPDYGYTF
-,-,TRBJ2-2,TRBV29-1,TGCAGCGTTGACAGGGTGGGCACCGGGGAGCTGTTTTTT,CSVDRVGTGELFF
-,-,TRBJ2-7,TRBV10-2,TGCGCCAGCAGAGCAACCTACGAGCAGTACTTC,CASRATYEQYF
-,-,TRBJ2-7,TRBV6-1,TGTGCCAGCACCCGGGACTTAGGCCACGAGCAGTACTTC,CASTRDLGHEQYF
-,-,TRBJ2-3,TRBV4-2,TGTGCCAGCAGCCAAGAATGGCGGGTTAACACAGATACGCAGTATTTT,CASSQEWRVNTDTQYF
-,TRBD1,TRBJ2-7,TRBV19,TGTGCCAGTAGTATGGGCTCAGGGGGCTACGAGCAGTACTTC,CASSMGSGGYEQYF
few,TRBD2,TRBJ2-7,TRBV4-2,TGTGCCAGCAGCCAGAAATGGAGCGGGGGGATCCTCGAGCAGTACTTC,CASSQKWSGGILEQYF
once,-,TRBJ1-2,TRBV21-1,TGTGCCAGCAGCAAATTAGGGACAATCTATGGCTACACCTTC,CASSKLGTIYGYTF
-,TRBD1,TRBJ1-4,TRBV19,TGTGCCAGTAGTATTATAGGCAAGACAGGGGAAGGTGAAAAACTGTTTTTT,CASSIIGKTGEGEKLFF
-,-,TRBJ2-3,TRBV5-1,TGCGCCAGCAGCTTCAACAGGGAAACAGATACGCAGTATTTT,CASSFNRETDTQYF
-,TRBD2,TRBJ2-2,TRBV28,TGTGCCAGCAGGCCGGGAGCGGGGTGGGAGCTGTTTTTT,CASRPGAGWELFF
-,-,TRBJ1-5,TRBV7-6,TGTGCCAGCAGCCAAAATAGCAATCAGCCCCAGCATTTT,CASSQNSNQPQHF
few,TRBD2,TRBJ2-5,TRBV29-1,TGCAGCGTTGAGGCTAGCGGGAAGGAGACCCAGTACTTC,CSVEASGKETQYF
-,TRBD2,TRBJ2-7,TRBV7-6,TGTGCCAGCAGCTTAAGTCGGGGCAGCGGGAGGGTAACCCACGAGCAGTACTTC,CASSLSRGSGRVTHEQYF
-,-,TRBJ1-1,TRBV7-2,TGTGCCAGCAGCTTAGTCCGGGAAGCTTTCTTT,CASSLVREAFF
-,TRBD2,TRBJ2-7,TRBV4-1,TGCGCCAGCAGCCAAGGCTGGGAGGGCTACGAGCAGTACTTC,CASSQGWEGYEQYF
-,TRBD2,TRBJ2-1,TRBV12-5,TGTGCTAGTGGTAAAGGGACTAGCGACAATGAGCAGTTCTTC,CASGKGTSDNEQFF
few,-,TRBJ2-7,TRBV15,TGTGCCACCAGCAGAGATCCTGCGGAGATCTACGAGCAGTACTTC,CATSRDPAEIYEQYF
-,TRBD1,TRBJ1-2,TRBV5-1,TGCGCCAGCAGCTTGGCGGGACAGGGGGTCTATGGCTACACCTTC,CASSLAGQGVYGYTF
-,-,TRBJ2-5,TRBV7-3,TGTGCCAGCAGCTTAAAAAGCCCAGGGACCCAGTACTTC,CASSLKSPGTQYF
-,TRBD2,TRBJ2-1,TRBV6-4,TGTGCCAGCAGTGAATTTACTAGCGGGGGTTACAATGAGCAGTTCTTC,CASSEFTSGGYNEQFF
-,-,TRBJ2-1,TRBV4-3,TGCGCCAGCAGCCAAGATTGGGGAGGTTACAATGAGCAGTTCTTC,CASSQDWGGYNEQFF
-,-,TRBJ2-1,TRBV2,TGTGCCAGCAGTAGGGGCCCCAACAGCTCCTACAATGAGCAGTTCTTC,CASSRGPNSSYNEQFF
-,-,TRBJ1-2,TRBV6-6,TGTGCCAGCAGTCCCCGAGGGGGGGCTGGCGGCTACACCTTC,CASSPRGGAGGYTF
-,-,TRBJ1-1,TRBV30,TGTGCCCTCTGCGGGTGGCGGCTCATGAACACTGAAGCTTTCTTT,CALCGWRLMNTEAFF
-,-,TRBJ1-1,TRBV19,TGTGCCAGTAGTATGACTGGTCTGAACACTGAAGCTTTCTTT,CASSMTGLNTEAFF
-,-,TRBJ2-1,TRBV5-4,TGTGCCAGCAGCTTGATTCCCGGGGGTGAGCAGTTCTTC,CASSLIPGGEQFF
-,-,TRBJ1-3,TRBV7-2,TGTGCCAGCAGCTTAGAGGGGGAAGGAACCACCATATATTTT,CASSLEGEGTTIYF
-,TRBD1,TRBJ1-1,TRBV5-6,TGTGCCAGCAGCTTGGACAGGGGAGCTGAAGCTTTCTTT,CASSLDRGAEAFF
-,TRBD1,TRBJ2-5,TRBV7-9,TGTGCCAGCAGCTTGGGACAGGCACAAGGGGAGACCCAGTACTTC,CASSLGQAQGETQYF
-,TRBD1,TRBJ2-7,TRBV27,TGTGCCAGCAGTTTAGGGACAGGGGTCGGCGAGCAGTACTTC,CASSLGTGVGEQYF
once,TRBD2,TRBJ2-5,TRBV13,TGTGCCAGCAACCCGCGGGAGGGGGAGACCCAGTACTTC,CASNPREGETQYF
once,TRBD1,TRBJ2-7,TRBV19,TGTGCCAGTAGTATAAAGGGACAGCTCTCCTACGAGCAGTACTTC,CASSIKGQLSYEQYF
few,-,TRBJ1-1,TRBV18,TGTGCCAGCTCACCAAGCAGGGGAGATCACACTGAAGCTTTCTTT,CASSPSRGDHTEAFF
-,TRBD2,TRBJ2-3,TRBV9,TGTGCCAGCAGCGCCAGACTAGCGGGAAGCTTCACAGATACGCAGTATTTT,CASSARLAGSFTDTQYF
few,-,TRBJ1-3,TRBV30,TGTGCCTGGAGGCTTGGGGGCGGTGGAAACACCATATATTTT,CAWRLGGGGNTIYF
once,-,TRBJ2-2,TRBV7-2,TGTGCCAGCAGCGAAAGAGGGGGTTTCGGGGAGCTGTTTTTT,CASSERGGFGELFF
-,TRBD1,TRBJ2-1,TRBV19,TGTGCCAGTAGTAGCCGGGGACAGGGGAGGAATGAGCAGTTCTTC,CASSSRGQGRNEQFF
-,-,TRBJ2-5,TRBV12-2,TGTGCAAGTCGCCTTAGACAGGCCACGACCGGGTTGGCCCAGTACTTC,CASRLRQATTGLAQYF
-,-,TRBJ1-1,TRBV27,TGTGCCAGCACCCTTGGGACTGAAGTATCTGAAGCTTTCTTT,CASTLGTEVSEAFF
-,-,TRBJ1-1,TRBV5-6,TGTGCCAGCAGCTTATTTGTTAATGAAGCTTTCTTT,CASSLFVNEAFF